This T cell receptor beta chain was found in a study of Ad26.COV2.S vaccination and SARS-CoV-2 variants. The assay was immunoSEQ multiplex PCR, and TCRdb's table has in-frame clones only and misses some. This table has 380,000 or so clones, around four fifths appearing once. The treatment: 15 to 20 received Ad26.COV2.S at low or high dose, single or two shots; about 5 received placebo; per-sample allocation not given. After the first vaccine or placebo injection, samples were drawn on day 63. The germline gives CDR1 SGHTA, CDR2 FQGTGA. The CDR3 extends over 13 amino acids. Trimming took 4 bases from V and 1 from J, leaving 4 bases between them.

The starting material was peripheral blood, obtained in a trial of Ad26.COV2.S vaccine versus placebo. The rearrangement uses TRBV7-3 and TRBJ2-2; D uncertain. The sequence derives from a person aged 18 to 59 who received the Ad26.COV2.S COVID-19 vaccine or a placebo. CDR3 DNA: TGTGCCAGCAGCTACGGGAACACCGGGGAGCTGTTTTTT. Encoded protein: CASSYGNTGELFF.